The rows below give T cell receptor beta chains drawn from one sample of a study of Graves' ophthalmopathy and Graves' hyperthyroidism. TCRdb processed the multiplex PCR reads anew with MiXCR; each CDR3 protein has one entry. The sample lists 660,000 or so distinct CDR3 sequences; about 40% were seen once. The specimen was peripheral blood. The origin of the receptors is an adult man with Graves' ophthalmopathy. CDR3s include the opening cysteine and the closing phenylalanine or tryptophan. D genes are given only for firm matches. Clone sizes are given selectively: once, few, many, or a class where the clone is expanded.

clone_size	v_call	j_call	d_call	cdr3_aa	cdr3_nt
many	TRBV12-3/TRBV12-4	TRBJ1-1	.	CASTTARNTEAFF	TGTGCCAGCACCACGGCCAGGAACACTGAAGCTTTCTTT
many	TRBV24-1	TRBJ2-7	.	CATSDETTYEQYF	TGTGCCACCAGTGATGAGACTACCTACGAGCAGTACTTC
.	TRBV29-1	TRBJ1-1	.	CSGDGGGNTEAFF	TGCAGCGGCGACGGGGGGGGGAACACTGAAGCTTTCTTT
many	TRBV2	TRBJ2-6	.	CAALHRVGSGANVLTF	TGTGCCGCCCTCCATCGAGTCGGGTCTGGGGCCAACGTCCTGACTTTC
many	TRBV20-1	TRBJ2-7	.	CSARGDGNYEQYF	TGCAGTGCTAGAGGGGACGGGAACTACGAGCAGTACTTC
many	TRBV7-8	TRBJ1-6	.	CASSWDTREYNSPLHF	TGTGCCAGCAGCTGGGACACCCGGGAATATAATTCACCCCTCCACTTT
many	TRBV5-1	TRBJ2-7	TRBD2	CASRRAGGAYEQYF	TGCGCCAGCAGGAGGGCGGGAGGTGCCTACGAGCAGTACTTC
.	TRBV27	TRBJ2-7	.	CASSPRRGQVYEQYF	TGTGCCAGCAGTCCTCGACGGGGCCAAGTCTACGAGCAGTACTTC
many	TRBV7-2	TRBJ1-1	.	CASSLERTIYTEAFF	TGTGCCAGCAGCTTAGAACGGACAATCTACACTGAAGCTTTCTTT
.	TRBV11-2	TRBJ2-7	.	CASSAWGTPSYEQYF	TGTGCCAGCAGCGCCTGGGGGACCCCGTCCTACGAGCAGTACTTC
once	TRBV20-1	TRBJ1-5	.	CSVARLEAYEHF	TGCAGCGTTGCCCGACTGGAAGCCTACGAGCATTTT
.	TRBV15	TRBJ2-5	.	CATSRDRRETQYF	TGTGCCACCAGCAGAGATCGGCGGGAGACCCAGTACTTC
many	TRBV4-3	TRBJ1-2	.	CASSQPGSNYGYTF	TGCGCCAGCAGCCAACCAGGATCTAACTATGGCTACACCTTC
.	TRBV11-2	TRBJ1-5	TRBD1	CASSFGQGGQPQHF	TGTGCCAGCAGCTTTGGACAGGGAGGGCAGCCCCAGCATTTT
.	TRBV5-4	TRBJ2-7	TRBD2	CASSTRTSGVYEQYF	TGTGCCAGCAGCACCCGGACTAGCGGGGTTTACGAGCAGTACTTC
few	TRBV20-1	TRBJ1-2	TRBD1	CSAREDRAVWYGYTF	TGCAGTGCTAGAGAGGACAGGGCCGTATGGTATGGCTACACCTTC
many	TRBV4-1	TRBJ1-5	.	CASSHAGGQPQHF	TGCGCCAGCAGCCACGCGGGAGGCCAGCCCCAGCATTTT
.	TRBV4-3	TRBJ2-7	TRBD1	CASSQGTGAREQYF	TGCGCCAGCAGCCAAGGGACAGGGGCTCGCGAGCAGTACTTC
many	TRBV19	TRBJ1-2	TRBD1	CASSTHGTGVGYTF	TGTGCCAGTAGTACCCACGGGACAGGGGTTGGCTACACCTTC
many	TRBV2	TRBJ2-7	.	CASRPTGYEQYF	TGTGCCAGCAGGCCGACAGGCTACGAGCAGTACTTC
few	TRBV6-5	TRBJ1-2	.	CASSSDSFNYGYTF	TGTGCCAGCAGCTCGGACTCCTTCAACTATGGCTACACCTTC
.	TRBV7-3	TRBJ1-1	TRBD1	CASSQGTGYMNTEAFF	TGTGCCAGCAGTCAAGGGACAGGGTACATGAACACTGAAGCTTTCTTT
many	TRBV19	TRBJ1-4	.	CASSKIGTNEKLFF	TGTGCCAGCAGTAAAATCGGCACTAATGAAAAACTGTTTTTT
.	TRBV10-3	TRBJ1-4	.	CAISGRENEKLFF	TGTGCCATCAGTGGGAGGGAGAATGAAAAACTGTTTTTT
many	TRBV24-1	TRBJ2-2	TRBD1	CATSELDRDTGELFF	TGTGCCACCAGTGAACTCGACAGGGACACCGGGGAGCTGTTTTTT
many	TRBV7-9	TRBJ2-5	.	CASSLESEGETQYF	TGTGCCAGCAGCTTAGAGTCAGAGGGAGAGACCCAGTACTTC
many	TRBV19	TRBJ1-4	.	CATTEKLEKLFF	TGTGCCACCACCGAGAAATTGGAAAAACTGTTTTTT
few	TRBV14	TRBJ1-2	.	CASSQGPGGYGYTF	TGTGCCAGCAGCCAAGGCCCCGGGGGTTATGGCTACACCTTC
.	TRBV5-5	TRBJ1-5	TRBD1	CASSPGVRLGRGLGQPQHF	TGTGCCAGCAGCCCTGGTGTTCGACTGGGCAGGGGGTTAGGCCAGCCCCAGCATTTT
.	TRBV9	TRBJ1-3	.	CASSLGGPRGNTIYF	TGTGCCAGCTCACTGGGCGGACCTCGTGGAAACACCATATATTTT
.	TRBV10-3	TRBJ1-3	.	CATYSSGNTIYF	TGTGCCACCTACTCCTCTGGAAACACCATATATTTT
once	TRBV20-1	TRBJ2-5	.	CSATVQETQYF	TGCAGCGCGACAGTTCAAGAGACCCAGTACTTC
.	TRBV7-3	TRBJ2-2	.	CASSLNRLVTGRGTGELFF	TGTGCCAGCAGCTTAAATAGGCTAGTTACAGGGCGTGGCACCGGGGAGCTGTTTTTT
.	TRBV19	TRBJ1-1	.	CATYPDRLGTEAFF	TGTGCCACCTACCCGGACAGACTGGGAACTGAAGCTTTCTTT
.	TRBV5-6	TRBJ1-1	TRBD1	CAWSHATGGNTEAFF	TGTGCCTGGAGTCACGCGACAGGGGGGAACACTGAAGCTTTCTTT
few	TRBV20-1	TRBJ2-5	.	CSARDPATQETQYF	TGCAGTGCTAGAGACCCGGCGACGCAAGAGACCCAGTACTTC
.	TRBV11-1	TRBJ2-5	TRBD1	CASSLYPGGQETQYF	TGTGCCAGCAGCTTATATCCAGGGGGCCAAGAGACCCAGTACTTC
many	TRBV20-1	TRBJ2-7	.	CSAMGISYEQYF	TGCAGTGCTATGGGCATCTCCTACGAGCAGTACTTC
many	TRBV19	TRBJ1-3	.	CASRTLGNTIYF	TGTGCCAGTAGGACATTGGGAAACACCATATATTTT
few	TRBV5-6	TRBJ2-7	TRBD1	CASSLGRDRVSYEQYF	TGTGCCAGCAGCTTGGGCCGGGACAGGGTATCCTACGAGCAGTACTTC